This TCR beta chain originates from a study of beta chain features in type 1 diabetes. Findings of the study overall: Across all four CD4+ subsets, people with type 1 diabetes showed modestly shorter TCRB CDR3s. Type 1 diabetes patients had VDJ junctions that carried fewer insertions and more deletions.

This CDR3 is built from 13 residues. The ends lost 4 bases at V and 8 bases at J; junction bases unmatched: 9. Germline values: CDR1 SQVTM, CDR2 ANQGSEA. This clone was counted between two and nine times. As yet, its antigen is unknown. Since all of the isolated RNA was reverse transcribed, expressed TCRB transcripts were what got sequenced. Profiled with immunoSEQ multiplex PCR; TCRdb holds only in-frame clones, not every one. The profile shows hundreds of thousands of clones, more than 13% of them singletons. Averaging around 110 mL, one heparinised blood draw was given by each donor. Central memory, naive, regulatory and stem cell-like memory CD4+ cells were sorted by CD45RO/CCR7/CD25/CD127/CD95/CD27.

Sequencing was carried out using naive CD4+ T cells from blood. The chain combines TRBV29-1 with TRBJ1-2; TRBD1 matches at 8 bases. The clonotype was recovered from a man between 18 and 35 years old with type 1 diabetes. DNA for the CDR3: TGCAGCGTTGTGGGCCAGGGGGCGTGGGGCTACACCTTC. Its translation is CSVVGQGAWGYTF. The full variable domain, in which reference TRBV29-1 and TRBJ1-2 provide the parts outside the CDR3, is SAVISQKPSRDICQRGTSLTIQCQVDSQVTMMFWYRQQPGQSLTLIATANQGSEATYESGFVIDKFPISRPNLTFSTLTVSNMSPEDSSIYLCSVVGQGAWGYTFGSGTRLTVV.